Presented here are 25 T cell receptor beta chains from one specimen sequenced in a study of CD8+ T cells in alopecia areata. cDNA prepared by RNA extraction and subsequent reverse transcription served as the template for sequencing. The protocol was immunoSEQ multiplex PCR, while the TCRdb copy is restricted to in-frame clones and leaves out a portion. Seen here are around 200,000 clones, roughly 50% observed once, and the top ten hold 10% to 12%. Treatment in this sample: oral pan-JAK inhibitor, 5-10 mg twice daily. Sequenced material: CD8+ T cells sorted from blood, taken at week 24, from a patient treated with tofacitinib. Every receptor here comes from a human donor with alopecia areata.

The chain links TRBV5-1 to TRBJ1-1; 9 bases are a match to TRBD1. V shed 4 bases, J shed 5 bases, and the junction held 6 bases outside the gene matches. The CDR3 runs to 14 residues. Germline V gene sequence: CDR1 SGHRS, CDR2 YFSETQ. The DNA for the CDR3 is TGCGCCAGCAGCCGGACAGGGGATGTGACTGAAGCTTTCTTT. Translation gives CASSRTGDVTEAFF.

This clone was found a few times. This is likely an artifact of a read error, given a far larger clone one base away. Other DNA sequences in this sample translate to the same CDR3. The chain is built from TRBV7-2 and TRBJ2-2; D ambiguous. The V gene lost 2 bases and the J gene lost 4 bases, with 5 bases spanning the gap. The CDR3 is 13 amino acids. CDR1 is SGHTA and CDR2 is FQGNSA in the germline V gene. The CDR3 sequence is CASSLIGTGELFF. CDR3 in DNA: TGTGCCAGCAGCTTAATTGGCACCGGGGAGCTGTTTTTT.

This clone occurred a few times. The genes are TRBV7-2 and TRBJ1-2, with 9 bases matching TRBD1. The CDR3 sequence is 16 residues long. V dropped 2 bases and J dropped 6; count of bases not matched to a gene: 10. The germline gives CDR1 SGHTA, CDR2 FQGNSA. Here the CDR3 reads CASSLNTGGLRNGYTF. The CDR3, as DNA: TGTGCCAGCAGCTTAAACACAGGGGGCCTCCGGAATGGCTACACCTTC.

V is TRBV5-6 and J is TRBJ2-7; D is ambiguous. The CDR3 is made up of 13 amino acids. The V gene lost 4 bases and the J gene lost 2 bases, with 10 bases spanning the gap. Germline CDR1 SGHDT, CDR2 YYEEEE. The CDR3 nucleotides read TGTGCCAGCAGCCCGGAATCAGCCTACGAGCAGTACTTC. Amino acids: CASSPESAYEQYF.

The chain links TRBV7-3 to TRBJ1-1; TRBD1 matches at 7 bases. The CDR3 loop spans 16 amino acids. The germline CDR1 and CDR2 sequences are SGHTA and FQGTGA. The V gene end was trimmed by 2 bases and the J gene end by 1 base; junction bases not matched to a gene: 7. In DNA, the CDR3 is TGTGCCAGCAGCTTAGGCGCCGCAGGGGGGAACACTGAAGCTTTCTTT. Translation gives CASSLGAAGGNTEAFF.

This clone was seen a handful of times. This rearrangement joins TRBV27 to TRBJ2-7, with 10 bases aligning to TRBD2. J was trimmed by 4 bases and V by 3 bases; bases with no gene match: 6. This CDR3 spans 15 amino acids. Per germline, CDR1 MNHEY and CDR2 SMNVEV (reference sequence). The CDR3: CASSLTSGFLYEQYF. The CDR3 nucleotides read TGTGCCAGCAGTTTGACTAGCGGGTTTTTATACGAGCAGTACTTC.

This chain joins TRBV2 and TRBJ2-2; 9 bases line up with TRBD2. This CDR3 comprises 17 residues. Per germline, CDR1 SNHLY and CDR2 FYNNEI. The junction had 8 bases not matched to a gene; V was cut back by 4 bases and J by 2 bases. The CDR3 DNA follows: TGTGCCAGCAGTGGGGGACTAGCTGAGTCAAACACCGGGGAGCTGTTTTTT. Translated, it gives CASSGGLAESNTGELFF.

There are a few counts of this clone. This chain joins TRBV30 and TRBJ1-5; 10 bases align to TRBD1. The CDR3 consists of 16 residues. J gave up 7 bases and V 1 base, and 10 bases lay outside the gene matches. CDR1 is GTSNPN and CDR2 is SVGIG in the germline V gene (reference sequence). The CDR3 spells CAWSARDRGGRQPQHF. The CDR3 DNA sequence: TGTGCCTGGAGTGCACGGGACAGGGGAGGACGGCAGCCCCAGCATTTT.

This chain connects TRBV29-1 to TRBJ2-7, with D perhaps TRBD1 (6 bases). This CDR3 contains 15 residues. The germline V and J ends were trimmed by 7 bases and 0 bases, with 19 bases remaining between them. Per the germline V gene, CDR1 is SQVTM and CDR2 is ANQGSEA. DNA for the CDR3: TGCAGCGGAGAGATGGACAGTCTGAGCTCCTACGAGCAGTACTTC. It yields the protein CSGEMDSLSSYEQYF.

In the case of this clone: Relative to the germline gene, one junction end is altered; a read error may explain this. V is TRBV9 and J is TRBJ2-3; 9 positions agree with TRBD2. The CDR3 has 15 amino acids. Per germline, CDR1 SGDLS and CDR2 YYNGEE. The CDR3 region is CASSSSGTSTGTQYF. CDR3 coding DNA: TGTGCCAGCAGCAGCTCGGGGACTAGCACAGGTACGCAGTATTTT.

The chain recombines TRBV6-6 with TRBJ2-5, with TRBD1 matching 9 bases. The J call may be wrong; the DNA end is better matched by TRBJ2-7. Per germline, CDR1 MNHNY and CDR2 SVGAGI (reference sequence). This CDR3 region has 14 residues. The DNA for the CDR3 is TGTGCCATCCGGACAGGGGACCCTTCCTACGAGCAGTACTTC. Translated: CAIRTGDPSYEQYF.

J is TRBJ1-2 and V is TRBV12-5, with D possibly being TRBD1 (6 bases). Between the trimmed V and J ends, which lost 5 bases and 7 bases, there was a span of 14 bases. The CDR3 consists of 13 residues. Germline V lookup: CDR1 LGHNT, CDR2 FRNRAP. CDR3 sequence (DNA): TGTGCTAGTGGTCTCAGGGGTTCTGGTGGCTACACCTTC. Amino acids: CASGLRGSGGYTF.

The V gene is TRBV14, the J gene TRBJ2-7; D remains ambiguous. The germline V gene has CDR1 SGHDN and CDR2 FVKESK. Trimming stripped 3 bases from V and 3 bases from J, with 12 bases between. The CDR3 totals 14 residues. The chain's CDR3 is CASSHAGTGYEQYF. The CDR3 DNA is TGTGCCAGCAGCCATGCAGGAACGGGCTACGAGCAGTACTTC. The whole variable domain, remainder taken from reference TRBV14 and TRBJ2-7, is EAGVTQFPSHSVIEKGQTVTLRCDPISGHDNLYWYRRVMGKEIKFLLHFVKESKQDESGMPNNRFLAERTGGTYSTLKVQPAELEDSGVYFCASSHAGTGYEQYFGPGTRLTVT.

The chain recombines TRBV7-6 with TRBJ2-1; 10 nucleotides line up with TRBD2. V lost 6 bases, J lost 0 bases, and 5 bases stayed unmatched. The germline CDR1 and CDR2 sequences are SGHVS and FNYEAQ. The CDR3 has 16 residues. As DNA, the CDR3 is TGTGCCAGCAGGCCAATAGCGGGGGGCTCCTACAATGAGCAGTTCTTC. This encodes CASRPIAGGSYNEQFF.

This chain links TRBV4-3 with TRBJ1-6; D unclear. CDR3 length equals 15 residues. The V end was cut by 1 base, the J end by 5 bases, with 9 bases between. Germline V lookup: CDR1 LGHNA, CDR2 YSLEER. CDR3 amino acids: CASSQGSLDNSPLHF. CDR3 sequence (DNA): TGCGCCAGCAGCCAAGGAAGCTTGGATAATTCACCCCTCCACTTT.

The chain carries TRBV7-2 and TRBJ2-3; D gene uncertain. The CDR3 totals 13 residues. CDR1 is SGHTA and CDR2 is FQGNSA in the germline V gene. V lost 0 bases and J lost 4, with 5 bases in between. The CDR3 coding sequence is TGTGCCAGCAGCTTAGCCCCCCCAGATACGCAGTATTTT. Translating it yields CASSLAPPDTQYF.

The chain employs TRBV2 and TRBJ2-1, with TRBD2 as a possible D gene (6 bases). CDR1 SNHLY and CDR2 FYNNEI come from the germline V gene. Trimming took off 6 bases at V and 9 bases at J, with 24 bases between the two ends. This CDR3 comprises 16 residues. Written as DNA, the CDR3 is TGTGCCAGCAGCCACACAGTAGACGGAGGGTGGGGTGAGCAGTTCTTC. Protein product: CASSHTVDGGWGEQFF.

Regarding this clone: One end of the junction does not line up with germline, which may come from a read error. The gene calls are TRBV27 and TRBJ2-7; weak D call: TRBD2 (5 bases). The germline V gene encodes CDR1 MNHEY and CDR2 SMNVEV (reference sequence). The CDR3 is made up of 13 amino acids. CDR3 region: CASSLRDPYEQYF. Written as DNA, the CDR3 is TGTGCCAGCAGCCTCCGGGATCCCTATGAGCAGTACTTC.

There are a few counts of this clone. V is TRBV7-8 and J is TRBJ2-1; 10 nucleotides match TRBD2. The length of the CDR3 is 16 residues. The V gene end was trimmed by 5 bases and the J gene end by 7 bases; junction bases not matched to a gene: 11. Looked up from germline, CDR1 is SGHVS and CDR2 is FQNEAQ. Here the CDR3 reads CASSPQAGGQGNEQFF. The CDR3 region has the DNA TGTGCCAGCAGCCCACAAGCGGGGGGGCAAGGGAATGAGCAGTTCTTC.

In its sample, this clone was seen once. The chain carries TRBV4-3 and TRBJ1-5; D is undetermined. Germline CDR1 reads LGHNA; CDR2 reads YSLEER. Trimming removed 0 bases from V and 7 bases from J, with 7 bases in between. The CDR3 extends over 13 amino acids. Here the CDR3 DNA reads TGCGCCAGCAGCCAAGACCCTAGGCAGCCCCAGCATTTT. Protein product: CASSQDPRQPQHF.

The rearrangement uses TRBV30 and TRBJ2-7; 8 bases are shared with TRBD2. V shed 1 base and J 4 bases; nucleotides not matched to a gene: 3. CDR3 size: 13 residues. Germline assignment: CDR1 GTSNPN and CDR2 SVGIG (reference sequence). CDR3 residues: CAWSAGGVYEQYF. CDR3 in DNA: TGTGCCTGGAGTGCGGGGGGGGTTTACGAGCAGTACTTC.

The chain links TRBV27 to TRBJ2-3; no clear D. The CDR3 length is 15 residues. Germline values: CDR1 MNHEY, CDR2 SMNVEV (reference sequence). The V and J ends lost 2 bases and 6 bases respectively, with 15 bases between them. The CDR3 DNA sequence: TGTGCCAGCAGTTTAAATTGGTTTCAGGTGGATACGCAGTATTTT. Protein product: CASSLNWFQVDTQYF.

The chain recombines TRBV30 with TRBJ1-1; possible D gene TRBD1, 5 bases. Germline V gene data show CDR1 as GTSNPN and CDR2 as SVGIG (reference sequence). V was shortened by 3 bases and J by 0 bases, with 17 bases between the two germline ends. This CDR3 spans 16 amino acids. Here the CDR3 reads CAWRDLIGGVNTEAFF. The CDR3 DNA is TGTGCCTGGAGGGATTTGATCGGAGGGGTGAACACTGAAGCTTTCTTT.

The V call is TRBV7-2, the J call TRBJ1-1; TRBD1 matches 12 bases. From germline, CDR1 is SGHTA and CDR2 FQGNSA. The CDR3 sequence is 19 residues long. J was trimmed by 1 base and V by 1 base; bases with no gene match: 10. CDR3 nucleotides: TGTGCCAGCAGCTTAGACTACCGGGACAGGGGGCTTTCGAACACTGAAGCTTTCTTT. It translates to CASSLDYRDRGLSNTEAFF.

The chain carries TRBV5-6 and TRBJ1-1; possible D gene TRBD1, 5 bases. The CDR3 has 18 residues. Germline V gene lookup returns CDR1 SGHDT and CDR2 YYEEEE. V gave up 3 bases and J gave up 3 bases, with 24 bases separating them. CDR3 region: CASSWGLGPAPKDTEAFF. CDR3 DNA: TGTGCCAGCAGCTGGGGGTTAGGGCCAGCCCCGAAGGACACTGAAGCTTTCTTT.